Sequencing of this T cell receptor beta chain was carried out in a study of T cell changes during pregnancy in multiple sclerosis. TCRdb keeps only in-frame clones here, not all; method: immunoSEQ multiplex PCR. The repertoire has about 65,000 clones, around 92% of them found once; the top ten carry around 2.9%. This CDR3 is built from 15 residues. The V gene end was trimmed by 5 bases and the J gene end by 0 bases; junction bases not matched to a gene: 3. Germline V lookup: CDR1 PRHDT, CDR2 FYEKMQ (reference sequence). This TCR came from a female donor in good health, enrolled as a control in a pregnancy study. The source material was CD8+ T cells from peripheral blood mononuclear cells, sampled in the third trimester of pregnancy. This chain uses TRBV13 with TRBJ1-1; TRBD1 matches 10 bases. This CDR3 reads CASSEGTGVNTEAFF. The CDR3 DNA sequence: TGTGCCAGCAGCGAGGGGACAGGGGTGAACACTGAAGCTTTCTTT.